The 17 T cell receptor beta chains given below trace back to one sample, sequenced in a study of blood T cell repertoires in COVID-19. Here immunoSEQ multiplex PCR was the method, and the copy in TCRdb shows in-frame clones only, minus some. Of 60,000 to 75,000 clones listed, 65% to 90% are singletons. Specimen: peripheral blood. Receptor source: a human donor in a cohort sampled during active COVID-19.

This clone was seen more than once but under ten times. This sequence joins TRBV5-4 and TRBJ2-7; a weak D match, TRBD2 (7 bases). Trimming removed 4 bases from V and 9 bases from J, with 23 bases in between. The CDR3 is made up of 15 amino acids. CDR1 is SGHNT and CDR2 is YYREEE in the germline V gene (reference sequence). In DNA form, the CDR3 reads TGTGCCAGCAGCCCGGACGGGGGGCACCGGAGAGGGCAGTACTTC. Protein product: CASSPDGGHRRGQYF.

This clone appeared once. The chain is built from TRBV24-1 and TRBJ1-5; TRBD1 might be the D (6 bases). The CDR3 is 19 residues long. Germline V gene lookup returns CDR1 KGHDR and CDR2 SFDVKD. V lost 2 bases to trimming and J lost 0 bases, with 19 bases between them. The CDR3 is CATSDSSGVGVYSNQPQHF. For the CDR3, the DNA is TGTGCCACCAGTGATTCGTCAGGGGTGGGGGTTTATAGCAATCAGCCCCAGCATTTT.

V and J are TRBV6-5 and TRBJ1-2, with 7 bases fitting TRBD1. V gave up 5 bases and J gave up 3 bases; unmatched junction bases: 9. Germline V gene lookup returns CDR1 MNHEY and CDR2 SVGAGI. This CDR3 has 15 residues. Here the CDR3 reads CASSKDRMLDYGYTF. The CDR3, as DNA: TGTGCCAGCAGTAAGGACAGGATGCTTGACTATGGCTACACCTTC.

This CDR3 is CAISEAGQGRVGETQYF. The CDR3 nucleotides read TGTGCCATCAGTGAGGCTGGACAGGGTCGGGTTGGAGAGACCCAGTACTTC. This rearrangement joins TRBV10-3 to TRBJ2-5, with 8 bases lining up with TRBD1. Germline V gives CDR1 ENHRY, CDR2 SYGVKD. With V trimmed by 2 bases and J by 4 bases, 12 bases remained unmatched. The CDR3 is 17 amino acids.

DNA for the CDR3: TGTGCCAGCAGCCAACCCCCCAGGCAGTTCTTC. Translating gives CASSQPPRQFF. The chain recombines TRBV3-1 (or the pseudogene TRBV3-2) with TRBJ2-1, with no clear D. Trimming took off 2 bases at V and 12 bases at J, with 8 bases between the two ends. Germline CDR1 and CDR2: LGHDT and YNNKEL (reference sequence). The CDR3 loop spans 11 amino acids.

This chain connects TRBV6-5 to TRBJ1-1; 7 bases are a match to TRBD1. J gave up 2 bases and V 6 bases, and 6 bases lay outside the gene matches. Germline CDR1 MNHEY, CDR2 SVGAGI. This CDR3 has 14 amino acids. The CDR3 sequence: CASRRQGSNTEAFF. CDR3 DNA sequence: TGTGCCAGCAGGCGACAGGGTTCAAACACTGAAGCTTTCTTT.

This chain joins TRBV5-1 and TRBJ2-1; 10 nucleotides agree with TRBD2. The CDR3 is 16 residues long. With V trimmed by 4 bases and J by 5 bases, 9 bases remained unmatched. Germline CDR1 reads SGHRS; CDR2 reads YFSETQ. DNA for the CDR3: TGCGCCAGCAGCGCTGGCGGCCTAGCGGGGGACAATGAGCAGTTCTTC. Translating it yields CASSAGGLAGDNEQFF.

This chain uses TRBV6-5 with TRBJ2-2, with 7 bases identical to TRBD1. Unmatched junction bases numbered 5, after V lost 6 bases and J lost 4 bases. The CDR3 has 14 amino acids. The germline gives CDR1 MNHEY, CDR2 SVGAGI. CDR3 loop: CASSRDRLTGELFF. The CDR3 nucleotides are TGTGCCAGCAGCCGGGACAGACTCACCGGGGAGCTGTTTTTT.

V gene TRBV5-1 combines with J gene TRBJ2-1; possible D gene TRBD1, 6 bases. V was clipped by 3 bases and J by 2 bases, with 9 bases between them. Germline V gene lookup returns CDR1 SGHRS and CDR2 YFSETQ. This CDR3 has 14 residues. The CDR3 DNA sequence: TGCGCCAGCAGCTGGGACACCACCTACAATGAGCAGTTCTTC. Its translation is CASSWDTTYNEQFF.

This chain uses TRBV5-4 with TRBJ1-3; a weak D match, TRBD1 (6 bases). With 7 bases removed from V and 3 bases from J, the gap between germline ends came to 17 bases. CDR1 is SGHNT and CDR2 is YYREEE in the germline V gene (reference sequence). This CDR3 has 15 residues. CDR3 in amino acids: CASGSGPGDGNTIYF. The DNA of the CDR3 is TGTGCCAGCGGATCCGGACCAGGGGATGGAAACACCATATATTTT.

V gene TRBV10-2 combines with J gene TRBJ1-4, with D hard to call. The germline gives CDR1 WSHSY, CDR2 SAAADI. The CDR3 contains 14 residues. CDR3 region: CEKEEGKSFEKLFF. CDR3 bases: TGCGAGAAGGAGGAGGGAAAATCCTTCGAAAAACTGTTTTTT.

The chain combines TRBV19 with TRBJ2-5, with TRBD1 matching over 8 bases. The germline V gene encodes CDR1 LNHDA and CDR2 SQIVND (reference sequence). The CDR3 sequence is 15 residues long. V shed 3 bases and J 5 bases; nucleotides not matched to a gene: 8. CDR3 loop: CASSIRQGAGETQYF. The DNA for the CDR3 is TGTGCCAGTAGTATCCGCCAGGGGGCTGGGGAGACCCAGTACTTC.

The rearrangement links TRBV30 to TRBJ2-5; D uncertain. Germline CDR1 GTSNPN, CDR2 SVGIG (reference sequence). The V end lost 1 base, the J end lost 5 bases, and 11 bases lay between the germline ends. The CDR3 is 13 amino acids. The CDR3 nucleotides read TGTGCCTGGAGTGCGGCGGATAGGGAGACCCAGTACTTC. Translation: CAWSAADRETQYF.

The V and J genes are TRBV2 and TRBJ2-7; D might be TRBD1 (5 bases). Per the germline V gene, CDR1 is SNHLY and CDR2 is FYNNEI. The CDR3 length is 12 residues. Trimming shortened V by 4 bases and J by 2 bases, and 6 bases separated the two germline ends. The chain's CDR3 is CASSAQAYEQYF. The CDR3, as DNA: TGTGCCAGCAGTGCACAGGCCTACGAGCAGTACTTC.

The J gene is TRBJ1-1, the V gene TRBV5-6; the D gene is possibly TRBD1 (6 bases). CDR3 size: 17 residues. Deletions cut 4 bases from V and 1 base from J, with 20 bases between. The germline CDR1 and CDR2 sequences are SGHDT and YYEEEE. CDR3 in amino acids: CASSPDSNRAWNTEAFF. CDR3 bases: TGTGCCAGCAGCCCGGACAGCAACCGCGCTTGGAACACTGAAGCTTTCTTT.

The chain recombines TRBV7-2 with TRBJ2-7; D might be TRBD2 (5 bases). This CDR3 is 13 amino acids long. Trimming pared 6 bases from V and 6 bases from J, leaving 15 bases between. CDR1 is SGHTA and CDR2 is FQGNSA in the germline V gene. CDR3 sequence reads: CASRSLLRGEQYF. For the CDR3, the DNA is TGTGCCAGCAGATCCCTTCTCCGGGGCGAGCAGTACTTC.

The gene calls are TRBV29-1 and TRBJ2-1, with 10 bases identical to TRBD2. V lost 6 bases and J lost 4; bases outside the gene matches: 9. Germline-derived CDR1 and CDR2 are SQVTM and ANQGSEA. The CDR3 contains 15 residues. The CDR3, as DNA: TGCAGCGTCCACCCGAGACTAGCGGGTTACAATGAGCAGTTCTTC. This codes for CSVHPRLAGYNEQFF.